A single sample gave rise to the 17 T cell receptor beta chains below, sequenced in a study of blood T cell repertoires in COVID-19. TCRdb's table, derived via immunoSEQ multiplex PCR, lists solely in-frame clones and lacks some. Of 40,000 to 55,000 clones in the sample, approximately 94% are singletons; the top ten hold roughly 0.35%. Sequencing used peripheral blood. These receptors all come from a man aged 50 to 59 with COVID-19, enrolled during active disease.

The chain recombines TRBV6-5 with TRBJ1-2; 10 bases are a match to TRBD1. The length of the CDR3 is 14 residues. With 6 bases clipped from V and 4 bases from J, the junction kept 5 bases outside the gene matches. Germline CDR1 MNHEY, CDR2 SVGAGI. CDR3 loop: CASSYDRGLYGYTF. The CDR3 nucleotides read TGTGCCAGCAGCTATGACAGGGGGCTCTATGGCTACACCTTC.

The chain has TRBV19 and TRBJ1-5, with 7 bases matching TRBD1. This CDR3 has 13 residues. Trimming took 2 bases from V and 9 from J; bases not matched to a gene: 4. Germline values: CDR1 LNHDA, CDR2 SQIVND (reference sequence). The CDR3 protein is CASSIQGDRPQHF. The CDR3 region has the DNA TGTGCCAGTAGTATACAGGGGGATCGGCCCCAGCATTTT.

This chain joins TRBV4-2 and TRBJ1-2; possible D gene TRBD1, 6 bases. With 1 base removed from V and 5 bases from J, the gap between germline ends came to 11 bases. The CDR3 consists of 14 residues. In germline, CDR1 is LGHNA, CDR2 YNFKEQ. CDR3 loop: CASSQVGRGYGYTF. In nucleotides, the CDR3 is TGTGCCAGCAGCCAAGTGGGGAGGGGGTATGGCTACACCTTC.

J is TRBJ2-7 and V is TRBV19; D possibly corresponds to TRBD2 (5 bases). The CDR3 contains 13 residues. Looked up from germline, CDR1 is LNHDA and CDR2 is SQIVND (reference sequence). With 3 bases removed from V and 4 bases from J, the gap between germline ends came to 10 bases. DNA for the CDR3: TGTGCCAGTAGTATTAGCTGGACTTACGAGCAGTACTTC. It yields the protein CASSISWTYEQYF.

The chain couples TRBV18 to TRBJ2-3; 7 nucleotides line up with TRBD2. CDR3 length: 15 residues. Germline assignment: CDR1 KGHSH and CDR2 LQKENI. The ends lost 3 bases at V and 0 bases at J; junction bases unmatched: 3. The CDR3: CASSPGGESTDTQYF. Here the CDR3 DNA reads TGTGCCAGCTCACCGGGGGGGGAGAGCACAGATACGCAGTATTTT.

V usage is TRBV29-1 and J usage is TRBJ2-3; D possibly corresponds to TRBD1 (6 bases). CDR3 size: 16 residues. CDR1 is SQVTM and CDR2 is ANQGSEA in the germline V gene. Trimming removed 8 bases at V and 0 bases at J, with 21 bases between. In nucleotides, the CDR3 is TGCAGCATACGAGGGCAGAGGGACACCAGCACAGATACGCAGTATTTT. Amino acid sequence: CSIRGQRDTSTDTQYF.

CDR3 DNA sequence: TGTGCCAGCAGTTCGATTGACAGGACCACCTACGAGCAGTACTTC. Its translation: CASSSIDRTTYEQYF. This chain connects TRBV28 to TRBJ2-7; tentatively, D is TRBD1 (6 bases). The CDR3 totals 15 residues. Germline loops: CDR1 MDHEN, CDR2 SYDVKM. The V end was cut by 4 bases, the J end by 2 bases, with 15 bases between.

The CDR3 region has the DNA TGTGCCAGCAGCAAAGACCACAGTGCCGACAATCAGCCCCAGCATTTT. Translation gives CASSKDHSADNQPQHF. The V call is TRBV21-1, the J call TRBJ1-5; the table's TRBD1 call for D was not verified on the DNA. TRBV21-1 is classified as a pseudogene. The CDR3 totals 16 residues.

This clone was counted a single time. The chain employs TRBV5-1 and TRBJ2-5; 7 bases are a match to TRBD2. Trimming removed 2 bases from V and 6 bases from J; junction bases left unmatched: 7. CDR3 length: 14 amino acids. CDR1 and CDR2 from the germline V gene are SGHRS and YFSETQ. The CDR3 is CASSLSGIRQTQYF. CDR3 nucleotide sequence: TGCGCCAGCAGCTTAAGCGGGATTCGGCAGACCCAGTACTTC.

The chain's CDR3 is CASSRDSQETQYF. CDR3 nucleotides: TGTGCCAGCTCGAGGGACAGCCAAGAGACCCAGTACTTC. The chain uses TRBV18 and TRBJ2-5; 7 bases map to TRBD1. The CDR3 consists of 13 residues. Looked up from germline, CDR1 is KGHSH and CDR2 is LQKENI. Losses at the gene ends were 6 bases for V and 1 base for J; bases not matched to a gene: 2.

V gene TRBV11-2 combines with J gene TRBJ2-1; TRBD2 is a possible D gene (5 bases). V was cut by 2 bases and J by 9 bases, with 11 bases left in between. CDR1 and CDR2 (germline): SGHAT, FQNNGV. CDR3 length: 13 amino acids. In nucleotides, the CDR3 is TGTGCCAGCAGCTTACTTAGCGAGGGTGAGCAGTTCTTC. Encoded protein: CASSLLSEGEQFF.

The V gene is TRBV5-4, the J gene TRBJ2-1; no clear D. The germline CDR1 and CDR2 sequences are SGHNT and YYREEE (reference sequence). CDR3 length equals 13 residues. Deletions cut 3 bases from V and 5 bases from J, with 9 bases between. This CDR3 reads CASSWLENNEQFF. CDR3 in DNA: TGTGCCAGCAGCTGGTTAGAAAACAATGAGCAGTTCTTC.

The chain joins TRBV7-2 to TRBJ2-7; D gene ambiguous. CDR1 is SGHTA and CDR2 is FQGNSA in the germline V gene. The CDR3 consists of 14 residues. With 0 bases removed from V and 1 base from J, the gap between germline ends came to 7 bases. The CDR3 region has the DNA TGTGCCAGCAGCTTAGCAGTGCGGTCCTACGAGCAGTACTTC. Translation gives CASSLAVRSYEQYF.

The chain carries TRBV10-3 and TRBJ2-7; possibly TRBD2 for D (5 bases). V dropped 5 bases and J dropped 3 bases, with 14 bases sitting between them. CDR1 and CDR2 (germline): ENHRY, SYGVKD. The CDR3 spans 14 residues. The CDR3 DNA reads as TGTGCCATCAGTCTAAGCGGAGGCGACTACGAGCAGTACTTC. Encoded protein: CAISLSGGDYEQYF.

This clone was observed a single time. The chain combines TRBV6-5 with TRBJ1-5; 10 bases are shared with TRBD1. Germline trimming cut 8 bases from V and 5 bases from J; bases unmatched to any gene: 9. The V gene's germline CDR1 is MNHEY and CDR2 SVGAGI. The CDR3 sequence is 15 residues long. CDR3 amino acids: CASYRDRGEDQPQHF. The CDR3, as DNA: TGTGCCAGCTACAGGGACAGGGGAGAAGATCAGCCCCAGCATTTT.

The chain joins TRBV4-2 to TRBJ1-2; TRBD1 is a possible D gene (5 bases). Germline lookup yields CDR1 LGHNA and CDR2 YNFKEQ. V was clipped by 2 bases and J by 2 bases, with 15 bases between them. This CDR3 has 16 amino acids. The CDR3 protein is CASSQTGRDENYGYTF. CDR3 bases: TGTGCCAGCAGCCAAACCGGGCGGGACGAAAACTATGGCTACACCTTC.

The chain combines TRBV19 with TRBJ1-5; possible D gene TRBD1, 5 bases. The CDR3 sequence is 17 residues long. CDR1 LNHDA and CDR2 SQIVND come from the germline V gene (reference sequence). V was pared by 5 bases and J by 0 bases, with 17 bases between. The CDR3 loop reads CASSVRQHRTSNQPQHF. The CDR3 coding sequence is TGTGCCAGTAGTGTCCGACAGCACCGTACTAGCAATCAGCCCCAGCATTTT.